This T cell receptor (beta chain) was documented in a study of control samples from healthy donors and cancer patients. The CDR3 runs 14 residues. Germline-derived CDR1 and CDR2 are LNHDA and SQIVND (reference sequence). Trimming left V 7 bases short and J 5 bases short, with 12 bases between. The assay was immunoSEQ multiplex PCR, and TCRdb's table has in-frame clones only and misses some. The sample lists more than 75,000 clones, about four fifths occurring once. What was sequenced was PBMCs. The J gene is TRBJ1-6, the V gene TRBV19, with D maybe TRBD1 (5 bases). This clonotype was obtained from an older man with lung cancer. The chain's CDR3 is CASTIRGDNSPLHF. The CDR3 nucleotides are TGTGCCAGTACCATTAGGGGAGATAATTCACCCCTCCACTTT. Full variable domain (rest looked up from reference TRBV19 and TRBJ1-6): DGGITQSPKYLFRKEGQNVTLSCEQNLNHDAMYWYRQDPGQGLRLIYYSQIVNDFQKGDIAEGYSVSREKKESFPLTVTSAQKNPTAFYLCASTIRGDNSPLHFGNGTRLTVT.